These T cell receptor beta chains were read from a single sample in a study of blood T cell repertoires in COVID-19. Repertoires were generated with immunoSEQ multiplex PCR, while TCRdb's copy carries only in-frame clones and drops some. Here the sample spans more than 100,000 clones, 70% to 90% being singletons. The sequencing sample was made of peripheral blood. The receptors were gathered from a woman aged 55-70 years with acute or convalescent COVID-19. CDR3s include the opening cysteine and the closing phenylalanine or tryptophan. D genes are given only for firm matches. For some rows the clone size is stated as once, few or many, or as a class when expanded; others skip it.

v_gene,abundance,j_gene,d_gene,CDR3aa,CDR3nt
TRBV11-2,NA,TRBJ2-1,TRBD2,CASSLDPTSGPYNEQFF,TGTGCCAGCAGCTTAGACCCTACTAGCGGGCCATACAATGAGCAGTTCTTC
TRBV6-5,NA,TRBJ2-1,NA,CASRGASSYNEQFF,TGTGCCAGCCGGGGGGCCAGCTCCTACAATGAGCAGTTCTTC
TRBV6-5,NA,TRBJ2-1,NA,CASTIRNEQFF,TGTGCCAGCACAATCAGGAATGAGCAGTTCTTC
TRBV29-1,once,TRBJ2-3,TRBD1,CSAPRGLRTNTQYF,TGCAGCGCTCCCAGGGGGCTGAGGACAAATACGCAGTATTTT
TRBV2,NA,TRBJ2-2,TRBD2,CASSRLAGGPISGELFF,TGTGCCAGCAGTAGGCTAGCGGGAGGGCCGATTTCCGGGGAGCTGTTTTTT
TRBV20-1,few,TRBJ1-1,NA,CSASTETAFF,TGCAGTGCTAGTACAGAAACAGCTTTCTTT
TRBV5-1,NA,TRBJ1-4,NA,CASSYSGSGEKLFF,TGCGCCAGCAGCTACTCGGGTTCAGGGGAAAAACTGTTTTTT
TRBV19,NA,TRBJ2-3,TRBD2,CASSKEAGGRADTQYF,TGTGCCAGTAGTAAGGAAGCGGGAGGGAGGGCAGATACGCAGTATTTT
TRBV10-3,NA,TRBJ1-5,NA,CAISEGQYQQPQHF,TGTGCCATCAGTGAGGGGCAGTATCAACAGCCCCAGCATTTT
TRBV5-1,NA,TRBJ2-7,NA,CASTNQRDEQYF,TGCGCCAGCACTAACCAGCGGGACGAGCAGTACTTC
TRBV4-1,NA,TRBJ2-1,NA,CASSHPPGEQFF,TGCGCCAGCAGCCATCCCCCGGGTGAGCAGTTCTTC
TRBV6-2/TRBV6-3,NA,TRBJ2-5,TRBD2,CASSPVAGGRETQYF,TGTGCCAGCAGTCCCGTAGCGGGAGGGCGGGAGACCCAGTACTTC
TRBV19,NA,TRBJ1-1,NA,CASSNALDSIYEAFF,TGTGCCAGTAGTAACGCCCTTGACAGTATTTATGAAGCTTTCTTT
TRBV27,NA,TRBJ1-1,NA,CASSLMRDWTEAFF,TGTGCCAGCAGTTTAATGAGGGATTGGACTGAAGCTTTCTTT
TRBV29-1,NA,TRBJ1-3,NA,CSVGQFSGNTIYF,TGCAGCGTTGGGCAGTTCTCTGGAAACACCATATATTTT
TRBV7-8,NA,TRBJ1-4,NA,CASSPEIATNEKLFF,TGTGCCAGCAGCCCCGAGATAGCAACTAATGAAAAACTGTTTTTT
TRBV28,NA,TRBJ2-7,NA,CASSGQIGEQYF,TGTGCCAGCAGTGGACAGATAGGCGAGCAGTACTTC
TRBV18,NA,TRBJ2-2,NA,CASSPGADTGELFF,TGTGCCAGCTCACCAGGGGCGGACACCGGGGAGCTGTTTTTT
TRBV19,NA,TRBJ1-2,NA,CASSIDQGRAANYGYTF,TGTGCCAGTAGTATAGATCAAGGGAGGGCGGCTAACTATGGCTACACCTTC
TRBV28,NA,TRBJ2-3,NA,CASSDSSETQYF,TGTGCCAGCAGTGACTCGTCGGAGACGCAGTATTTT
TRBV3-1/TRBV3-2,NA,TRBJ2-5,NA,CASSPAGETQYF,TGTGCCAGCAGCCCGGCCGGGGAGACCCAGTACTTC
TRBV11-2,NA,TRBJ2-6,NA,CASSRDTVLTF,TGTGCCAGCAGCCGAGATACCGTCCTGACTTTC
TRBV28,few,TRBJ2-2,TRBD2,CASSPQGLAGGPANTGELFF,TGTGCCAGCAGTCCCCAGGGACTAGCGGGAGGGCCGGCGAACACCGGGGAGCTGTTTTTT
TRBV9,NA,TRBJ1-1,TRBD1,CASSPGDRLNTEAFF,TGTGCCAGCAGCCCGGGGGACAGACTAAACACTGAAGCTTTCTTT
TRBV29-1,once,TRBJ2-3,TRBD2,CSVGAGRRRSTDTQYF,TGCAGCGTTGGAGCGGGACGCCGAAGGAGCACAGATACGCAGTATTTT
TRBV6-1,NA,TRBJ2-5,TRBD2,CASSELAGGPWETQYF,TGTGCCAGCAGTGAACTAGCGGGAGGGCCTTGGGAGACCCAGTACTTC
TRBV5-5,NA,TRBJ2-1,TRBD2,CASSPGLAEGNEQFF,TGTGCCAGCAGCCCGGGACTAGCGGAGGGCAATGAGCAGTTCTTC
TRBV3-1/TRBV3-2,NA,TRBJ1-2,TRBD1,CASSSFSPGQGSNYGYTF,TGTGCCAGCAGCTCCTTCTCCCCGGGACAGGGGAGTAACTATGGCTACACCTTC
TRBV3-1/TRBV3-2,NA,TRBJ1-1,TRBD1,CASSPTGGMNTEAFF,TGTGCCAGCAGCCCGACAGGGGGGATGAACACTGAAGCTTTCTTT
TRBV7-9,NA,TRBJ2-1,NA,CASSHVGAWESNEQFF,TGTGCCAGCAGCCACGTGGGGGCATGGGAGAGTAATGAGCAGTTCTTC
TRBV9,NA,TRBJ1-3,NA,CASSQGGVGNTIYF,TGTGCCAGCAGCCAAGGGGGGGTCGGAAACACCATATATTTT
TRBV18,NA,TRBJ1-2,NA,CASSPRTEVGYGYTF,TGTGCCAGCTCACCAAGGACAGAAGTGGGCTATGGCTACACCTTC
TRBV19,NA,TRBJ1-5,NA,CASTDSFYSNQPQHF,TGTGCCAGCACCGACAGCTTCTATAGCAATCAGCCCCAGCATTTT
TRBV21-1,few,TRBJ1-1,NA,CASSERVRLEAFF,TGTGCCAGCAGCGAGAGGGTTCGACTTGAAGCTTTCTTT
TRBV4-1,NA,TRBJ1-5,TRBD1,CASSPLTGAVQPQHF,TGCGCCAGCAGCCCATTGACAGGGGCGGTTCAGCCCCAGCATTTT
TRBV3-1/TRBV3-2,NA,TRBJ1-5,NA,CASSQYRADSLNQPQHF,TGTGCCAGCAGCCAATATAGGGCAGACAGCCTAAATCAGCCCCAGCATTTT
TRBV7-8,once,TRBJ1-5,TRBD1,CASSPGTGVDNQPQHF,TGTGCCAGCAGCCCTGGGACAGGCGTGGACAATCAGCCCCAGCATTTT
TRBV24-1,NA,TRBJ2-5,TRBD2,CATSDPLAGGPPAQETQYF,TGTGCCACCAGTGATCCACTAGCGGGAGGCCCTCCGGCGCAAGAGACCCAGTACTTC
TRBV2,NA,TRBJ2-2,NA,CASRRVDNTGELFF,TGTGCCAGCAGACGGGTTGATAACACCGGGGAGCTGTTTTTT
TRBV7-9,NA,TRBJ2-5,NA,CASSSPIAQETQYF,TGTGCCAGCAGCTCTCCCATAGCGCAAGAGACCCAGTACTTC
TRBV4-1,NA,TRBJ2-2,TRBD2,CASSPYASGATGELFF,TGCGCCAGCAGTCCCTACGCTAGCGGAGCCACCGGGGAGCTGTTTTTT
TRBV30,few,TRBJ1-5,NA,CAWKGGYSNQPQHF,TGTGCCTGGAAGGGAGGGTATAGCAATCAGCCCCAGCATTTT